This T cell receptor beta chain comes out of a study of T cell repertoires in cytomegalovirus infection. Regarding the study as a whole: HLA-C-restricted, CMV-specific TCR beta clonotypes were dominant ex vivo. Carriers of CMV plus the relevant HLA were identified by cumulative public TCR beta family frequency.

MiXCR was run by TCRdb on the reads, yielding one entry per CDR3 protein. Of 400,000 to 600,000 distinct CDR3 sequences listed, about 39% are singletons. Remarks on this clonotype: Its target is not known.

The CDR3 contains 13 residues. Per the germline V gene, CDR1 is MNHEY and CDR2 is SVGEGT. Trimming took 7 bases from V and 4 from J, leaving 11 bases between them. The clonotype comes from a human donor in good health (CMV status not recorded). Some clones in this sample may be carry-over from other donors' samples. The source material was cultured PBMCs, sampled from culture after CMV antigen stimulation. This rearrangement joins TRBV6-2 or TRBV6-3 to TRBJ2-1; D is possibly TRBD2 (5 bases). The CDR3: CASIQDLYNEQFF. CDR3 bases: TGTGCCAGCATCCAGGACTTATACAATGAGCAGTTCTTC.